This T cell receptor (beta chain) was retrieved from a study of blood T cell repertoires in COVID-19. Study-level information: T cells, B-cell-depleted T cells, or PBMCs supplied cDNA or gDNA.

Cohort 3 donors counted as recovered after two negative PCRs, clearance, or resolved symptoms. Trimming removed 7 bases at V and 5 bases at J, with 14 bases between. CDR1 and CDR2 (germline): SQVTM, ANQGSEA. This CDR3 has 12 amino acids. Profiled with immunoSEQ multiplex PCR; TCRdb holds only in-frame clones, not every one. The sample carries about 300,000 clones, 70% to 90% recorded once. The specimen sequenced was PBMCs or T cells enriched from blood (not recorded which). This chain connects TRBV29-1 to TRBJ1-1, with D perhaps matching TRBD1 (5 bases). The source is a woman between 25 and 40 years old who had recovered from COVID-19. This chain's CDR3 is CSADQGGTEAFF. The CDR3 nucleotides are TGCAGCGCTGACCAGGGAGGGACTGAAGCTTTCTTT. Variable domain in full (rest from reference TRBV29-1 and TRBJ1-1): SAVISQKPSRDICQRGTSLTIQCQVDSQVTMMFWYRQQPGQSLTLIATANQGSEATYESGFVIDKFPISRPNLTFSTLTVSNMSPEDSSIYLCSADQGGTEAFFGQGTRLTVV.